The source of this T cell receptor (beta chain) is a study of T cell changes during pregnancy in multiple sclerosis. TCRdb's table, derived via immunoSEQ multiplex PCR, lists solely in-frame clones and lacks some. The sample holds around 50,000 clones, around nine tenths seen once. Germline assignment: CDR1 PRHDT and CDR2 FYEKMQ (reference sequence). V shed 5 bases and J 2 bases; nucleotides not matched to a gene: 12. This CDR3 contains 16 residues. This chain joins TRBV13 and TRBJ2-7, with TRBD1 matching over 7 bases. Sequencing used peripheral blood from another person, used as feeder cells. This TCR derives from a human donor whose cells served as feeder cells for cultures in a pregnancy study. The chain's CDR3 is CASSRRDRQPPYEQYF. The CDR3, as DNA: TGTGCCAGCAGCAGAAGGGACAGACAGCCCCCCTACGAGCAGTACTTC.